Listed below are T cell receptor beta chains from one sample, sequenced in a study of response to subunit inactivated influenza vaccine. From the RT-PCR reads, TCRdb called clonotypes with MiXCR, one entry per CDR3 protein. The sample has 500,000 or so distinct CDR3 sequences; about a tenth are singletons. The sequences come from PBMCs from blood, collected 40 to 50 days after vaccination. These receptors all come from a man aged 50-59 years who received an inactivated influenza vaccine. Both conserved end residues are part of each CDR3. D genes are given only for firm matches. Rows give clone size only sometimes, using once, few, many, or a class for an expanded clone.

CASSAGETQYF TGTGCCAGCAGCGCCGGTGAGACCCAGTACTTC TRBJ2-5 - few TRBV6-2/TRBV6-3
CASKQGRETQYF TGTGCCAGCAAACAGGGCCGGGAGACCCAGTACTTC TRBJ2-5 - - TRBV28
CASSGTGADTQYF TGTGCCAGCAGTGGGACAGGGGCAGATACGCAGTATTTT TRBJ2-3 TRBD1 few TRBV12-3/TRBV12-4
CASSQDRGRAGDTQYF TGTGCCAGCAGCCAAGATAGGGGCAGGGCGGGAGATACGCAGTATTTT TRBJ2-3 - many TRBV4-2
CAISEGGTYEQYF TGTGCCATCAGTGAGGGGGGAACCTACGAGCAGTACTTC TRBJ2-7 - - TRBV10-3
CSARNRGNTEAFF TGCAGTGCTAGAAACAGGGGAAACACTGAAGCTTTCTTT TRBJ1-1 TRBD1 - TRBV20-1
CASSSGNQLAGNEQFF TGCGCCAGCAGCTCGGGAAACCAATTAGCGGGCAATGAGCAGTTCTTC TRBJ2-1 TRBD2 many TRBV5-1
CASIWQGNGEQYF TGTGCCAGCATCTGGCAGGGGAATGGCGAGCAGTACTTC TRBJ2-7 - few TRBV12-3/TRBV12-4
CASSDNRWNTEAFF TGTGCCAGCAGTGATAACCGGTGGAACACTGAAGCTTTCTTT TRBJ1-1 - few TRBV2
CASRPGTVNYGYTF TGTGCCAGCAGGCCCGGGACAGTTAACTATGGCTACACCTTC TRBJ1-2 TRBD1 many TRBV6-1
CASSWTSGRDYAYNEQFF TGTGCCAGCAGCTGGACTAGCGGGAGGGACTACGCTTACAATGAGCAGTTCTTC TRBJ2-1 TRBD2 - TRBV11-1